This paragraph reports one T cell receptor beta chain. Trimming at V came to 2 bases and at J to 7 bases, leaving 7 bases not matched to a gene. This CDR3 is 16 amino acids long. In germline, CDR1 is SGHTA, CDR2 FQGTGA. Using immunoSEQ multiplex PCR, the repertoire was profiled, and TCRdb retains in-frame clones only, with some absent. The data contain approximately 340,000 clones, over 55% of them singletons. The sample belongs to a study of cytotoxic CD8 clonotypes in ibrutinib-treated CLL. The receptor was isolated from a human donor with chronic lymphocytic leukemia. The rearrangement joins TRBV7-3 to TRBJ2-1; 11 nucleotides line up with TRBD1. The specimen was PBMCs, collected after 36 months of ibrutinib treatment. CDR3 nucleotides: TGTGCCAGCAGCTTACGGGGACAGGGGGAGAGGAATGAGCAGTTCTTC. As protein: CASSLRGQGERNEQFF.